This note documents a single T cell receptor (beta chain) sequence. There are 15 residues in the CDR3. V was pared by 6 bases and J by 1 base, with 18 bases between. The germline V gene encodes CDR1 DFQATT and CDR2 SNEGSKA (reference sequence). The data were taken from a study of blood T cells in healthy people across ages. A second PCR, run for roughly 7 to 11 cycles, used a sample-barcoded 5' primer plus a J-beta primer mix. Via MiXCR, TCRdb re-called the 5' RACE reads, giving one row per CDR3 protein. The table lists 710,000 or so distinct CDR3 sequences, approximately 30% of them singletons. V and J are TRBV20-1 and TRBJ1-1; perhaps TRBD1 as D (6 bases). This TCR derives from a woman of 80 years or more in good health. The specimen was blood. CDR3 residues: CSATRGGRGNTEAFF. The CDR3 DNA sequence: TGCAGTGCCACCCGCGGGGGCAGGGGGAACACTGAAGCTTTCTTT.